What follows describes a single T cell receptor beta chain. Here immunoSEQ multiplex PCR was the method, and the copy in TCRdb shows in-frame clones only, minus some. The sample carries around 67,000 clones, roughly 91% recorded once. This sample stems from a study of T cells after somatic rescue of genetic block. What was sequenced was peripheral blood mononuclear cells (PBMCs). This receptor was identified in a man aged 30 to 39.

CDR3 nucleotides: TGTGCCAGCAGCTTAGGGCTCCGGTCCTATGAGCAGTTCTTC. This codes for CASSLGLRSYEQFF. The J gene is TRBJ2-1, the V gene TRBV11-2, with D unresolved. This CDR3 has 14 residues. The V gene lost 1 base and the J gene lost 8 bases, with 12 bases spanning the gap. In germline, CDR1 is SGHAT, CDR2 FQNNGV. The full variable domain, with the rest looked up from reference TRBV11-2 and TRBJ2-1, is EAGVAQSPRYKIIEKRQSVAFWCNPISGHATLYWYQQILGQGPKLLIQFQNNGVVDDSQLPKDRFSAERLKGVDSTLKIQPAKLEDSAVYLCASSLGLRSYEQFFGPGTRLTVL.